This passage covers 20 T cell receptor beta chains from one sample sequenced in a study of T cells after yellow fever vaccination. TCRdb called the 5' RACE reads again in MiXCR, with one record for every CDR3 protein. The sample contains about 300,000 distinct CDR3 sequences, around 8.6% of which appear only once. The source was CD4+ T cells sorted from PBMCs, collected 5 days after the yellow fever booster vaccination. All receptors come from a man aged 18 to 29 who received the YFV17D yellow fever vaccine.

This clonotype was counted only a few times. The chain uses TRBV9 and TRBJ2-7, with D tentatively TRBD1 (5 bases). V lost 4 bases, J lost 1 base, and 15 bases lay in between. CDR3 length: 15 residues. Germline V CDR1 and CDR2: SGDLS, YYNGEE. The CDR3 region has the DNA TGTGCCAGCAGCCTCCTGGGGCAGGGATCCTACGAGCAGTACTTC. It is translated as CASSLLGQGSYEQYF.

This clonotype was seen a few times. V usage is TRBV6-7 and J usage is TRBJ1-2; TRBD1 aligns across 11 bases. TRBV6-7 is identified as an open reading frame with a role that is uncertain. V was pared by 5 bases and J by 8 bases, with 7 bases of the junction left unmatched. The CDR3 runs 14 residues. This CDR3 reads CASSHRDRGSGYTF. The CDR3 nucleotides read TGTGCCAGCAGTCACCGGGACAGGGGGTCCGGCTACACCTTC.

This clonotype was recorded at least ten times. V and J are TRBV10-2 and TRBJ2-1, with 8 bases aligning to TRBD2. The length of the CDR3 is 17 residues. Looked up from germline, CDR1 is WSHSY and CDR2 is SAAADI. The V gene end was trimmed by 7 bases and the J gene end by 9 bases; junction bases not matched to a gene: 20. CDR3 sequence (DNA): TGCGCCAGCACCCACCTAGCCGGGACTAGTGGATTTGGTGAGCAGTTCTTC. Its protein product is CASTHLAGTSGFGEQFF.

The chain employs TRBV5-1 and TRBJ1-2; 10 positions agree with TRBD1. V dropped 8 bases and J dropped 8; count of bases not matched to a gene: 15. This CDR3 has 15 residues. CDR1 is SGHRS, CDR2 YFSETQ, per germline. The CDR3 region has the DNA TGCGCCAGTACCGAAGGGACAGGGGCTCTGGAGGGCTACACCTTC. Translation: CASTEGTGALEGYTF.

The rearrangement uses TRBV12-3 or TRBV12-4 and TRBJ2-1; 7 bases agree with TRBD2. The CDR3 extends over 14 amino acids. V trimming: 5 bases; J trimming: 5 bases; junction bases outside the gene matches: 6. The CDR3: CASSPGTTHNEQFF. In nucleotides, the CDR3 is TGTGCCAGCAGTCCGGGGACTACCCACAATGAGCAGTTCTTC.

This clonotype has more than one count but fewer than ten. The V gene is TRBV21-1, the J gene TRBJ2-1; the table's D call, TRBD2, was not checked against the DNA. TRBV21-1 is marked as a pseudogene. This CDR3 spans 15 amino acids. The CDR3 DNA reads TGTGCCAGCAGCATCGGCAGGGAAGGCGACAATGAGCAGTTCTTC. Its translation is CASSIGREGDNEQFF.

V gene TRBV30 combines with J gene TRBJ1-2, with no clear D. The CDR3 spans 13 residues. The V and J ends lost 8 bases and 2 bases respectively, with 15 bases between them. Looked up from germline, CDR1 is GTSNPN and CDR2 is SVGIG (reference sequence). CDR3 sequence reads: CALHRDLNYGYTF. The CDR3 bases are TGTGCCCTCCACAGAGACCTAAACTATGGCTACACCTTC.

This CDR3 reads CASSPHTGANTGELFF. Written as DNA, the CDR3 is TGCGCCAGCAGCCCGCATACAGGGGCGAACACCGGGGAGCTGTTTTTT. The V and J genes are TRBV4-3 and TRBJ2-2; 7 bases align to TRBD1. CDR3 length: 16 amino acids. CDR1 and CDR2 (germline): LGHNA, YSLEER. J lost 0 bases, V lost 4 bases, and 5 bases had no gene match.

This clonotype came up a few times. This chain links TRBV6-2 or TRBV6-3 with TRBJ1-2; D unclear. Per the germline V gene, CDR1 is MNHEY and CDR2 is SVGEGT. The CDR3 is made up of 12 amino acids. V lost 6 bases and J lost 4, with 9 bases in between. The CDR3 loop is CASSWDFYGYTF. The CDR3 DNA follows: TGTGCCAGCAGCTGGGATTTCTATGGCTACACCTTC.

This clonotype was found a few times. CDR3 in amino acids: CASSSGRNNEKLFF. The DNA for the CDR3 is TGTGCCAGCAGTTCGGGACGGAATAATGAAAAACTGTTTTTT. The chain couples TRBV6-6 to TRBJ1-4; a weak D match, TRBD1 (5 bases). V lost 4 bases and J lost 4, with 10 bases in between. Germline V CDR1 and CDR2: MNHNY, SVGAGI (reference sequence). The CDR3 length is 14 residues.

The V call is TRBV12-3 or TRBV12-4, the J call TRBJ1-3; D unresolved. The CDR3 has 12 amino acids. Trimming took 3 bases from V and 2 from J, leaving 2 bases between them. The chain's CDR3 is CASSFTGNTIYF. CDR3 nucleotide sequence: TGTGCCAGCAGTTTTACTGGAAACACCATATATTTT.

The CDR3, as DNA: TGTGCCAGCAGATCCACAGGGGGCGAGAATGAGCAGTTCTTC. Encoded protein: CASRSTGGENEQFF. The chain employs TRBV6-6 and TRBJ2-1; 9 bases agree with TRBD1. Germline loops: CDR1 MNHNY, CDR2 SVGAGI (reference sequence). J lost 7 bases, V lost 6 bases, and 7 bases had no gene match. The CDR3 is 14 residues long.

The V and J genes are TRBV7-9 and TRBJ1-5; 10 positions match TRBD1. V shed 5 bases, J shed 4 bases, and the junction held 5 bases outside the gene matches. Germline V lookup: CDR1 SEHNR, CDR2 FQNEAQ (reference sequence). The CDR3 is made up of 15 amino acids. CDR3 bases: TGTGCCAGCAGCGAGGGGACAGGGGAAAATCAGCCCCAGCATTTT. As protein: CASSEGTGENQPQHF.

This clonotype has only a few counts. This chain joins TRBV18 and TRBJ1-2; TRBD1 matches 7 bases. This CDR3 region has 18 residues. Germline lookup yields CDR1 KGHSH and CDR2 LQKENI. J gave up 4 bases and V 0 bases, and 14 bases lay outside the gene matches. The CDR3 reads CASSPPGSGTVTLYGYTF. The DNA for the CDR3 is TGTGCCAGCTCACCACCGGGATCAGGGACAGTGACCCTCTATGGCTACACCTTC.

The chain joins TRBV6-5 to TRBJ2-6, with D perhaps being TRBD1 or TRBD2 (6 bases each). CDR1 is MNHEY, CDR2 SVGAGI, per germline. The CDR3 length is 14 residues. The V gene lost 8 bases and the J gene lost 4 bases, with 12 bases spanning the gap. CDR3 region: CASHRGRGANVLTF. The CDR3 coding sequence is TGTGCCAGCCACCGGGGGCGGGGGGCCAACGTCCTGACTTTC.

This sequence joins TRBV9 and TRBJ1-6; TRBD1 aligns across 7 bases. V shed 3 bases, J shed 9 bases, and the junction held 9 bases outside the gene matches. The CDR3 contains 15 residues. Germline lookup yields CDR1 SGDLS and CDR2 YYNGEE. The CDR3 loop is CASSEIAGGGSPLHF. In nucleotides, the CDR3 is TGTGCCAGCAGCGAGATCGCAGGGGGAGGTTCACCCCTCCACTTT.

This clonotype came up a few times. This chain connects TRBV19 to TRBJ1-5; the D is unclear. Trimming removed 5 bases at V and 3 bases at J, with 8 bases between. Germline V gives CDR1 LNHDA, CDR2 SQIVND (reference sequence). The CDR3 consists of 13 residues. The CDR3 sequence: CASSLGFNQPQHF. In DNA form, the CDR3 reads TGTGCCAGTAGTTTGGGTTTCAATCAGCCCCAGCATTTT.

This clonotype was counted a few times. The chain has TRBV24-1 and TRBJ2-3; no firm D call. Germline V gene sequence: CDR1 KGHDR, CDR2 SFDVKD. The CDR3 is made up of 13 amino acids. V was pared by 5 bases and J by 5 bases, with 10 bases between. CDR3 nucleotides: TGTGCCACCAGTGGTCCAGAAGGAGATACGCAGTATTTT. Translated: CATSGPEGDTQYF.

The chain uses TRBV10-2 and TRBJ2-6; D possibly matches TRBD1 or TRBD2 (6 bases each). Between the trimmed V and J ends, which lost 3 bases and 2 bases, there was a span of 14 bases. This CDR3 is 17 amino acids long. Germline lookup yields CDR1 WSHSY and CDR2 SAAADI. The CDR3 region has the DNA TGCGCCAGCAGTGATGCACAGGGAGGAGCTGGGGCCAACGTCCTGACTTTC. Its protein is CASSDAQGGAGANVLTF.

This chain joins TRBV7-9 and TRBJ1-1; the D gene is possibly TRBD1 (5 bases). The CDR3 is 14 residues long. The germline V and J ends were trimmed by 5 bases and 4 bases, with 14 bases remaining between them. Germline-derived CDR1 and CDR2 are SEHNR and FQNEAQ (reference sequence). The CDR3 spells CASSNRAGGTEAFF. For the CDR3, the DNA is TGTGCCAGCAGCAACCGTGCCGGGGGCACTGAAGCTTTCTTT.